These 8 T cell receptor beta chains came from one sample sequenced in a study of cytomegalovirus exposure and HLA in healthy donors. PCR involved 60 Vbeta and 13 Jbeta primers. The assay was immunoSEQ multiplex PCR, and TCRdb's table has in-frame clones only and misses some. Among about 94,000 clones listed, more than 60% were seen once. What was sequenced was PBMCs. The receptors originated from a man aged 25 to 45 in good health and CMV-seronegative.

This sequence joins TRBV7-9 and TRBJ2-6; D uncertain. Germline loops: CDR1 SEHNR, CDR2 FQNEAQ (reference sequence). The CDR3 extends over 15 amino acids. CDR3 region: CAITTTISGANVLTF. The CDR3 DNA reads TGTGCAATCACAACCACCATCTCTGGGGCCAACGTCCTGACTTTC.

As concerns this clone: The junction departs from germline at one end; a sequencing error may be responsible. The chain combines TRBV7-9 with TRBJ2-1; tentatively, D is TRBD1 (6 bases). The CDR3 extends over 15 amino acids. The germline V gene encodes CDR1 SEHNR and CDR2 FQNEAQ (reference sequence). The CDR3 nucleotides are TGTTCCAGCAGCGAGGGACAAATCTCCTACAATGAGCAGTTCTTC. Encoded protein: CSSSEGQISYNEQFF.

The chain employs TRBV5-4 and TRBJ2-5; D unclear. Germline V lookup: CDR1 SGHNT, CDR2 YYREEE (reference sequence). The CDR3 runs to 13 residues. V was cut by 4 bases and J by 3 bases, with 10 bases left in between. DNA of the CDR3: TGTGCCAGCAGCCTAGACCTGGAAGAGACCCAGTACTTC. Protein product: CASSLDLEETQYF.

The chain joins TRBV18 to TRBJ2-7, with a tentative D call TRBD1 (5 bases). The CDR3 covers 16 residues. From germline, CDR1 is KGHSH and CDR2 LQKENI. Trimming removed 3 bases from V and 3 bases from J, with 18 bases in between. The CDR3 region is CASSPGQGSSGYEQYF. As DNA, the CDR3 is TGTGCCAGCTCACCGGGCCAGGGTAGTTCGGGCTACGAGCAGTACTTC.

The chain is built from TRBV2 and TRBJ2-7, with 10 bases aligning to TRBD2. This CDR3 contains 14 residues. Germline CDR1 reads SNHLY; CDR2 reads FYNNEI. V shed 7 bases, J shed 3 bases, and the junction held 6 bases outside the gene matches. CDR3 protein: CASMRTSGYYEQYF. Written as DNA, the CDR3 is TGTGCCAGCATGAGGACTAGCGGATACTACGAGCAGTACTTC.

This chain links TRBV19 with TRBJ1-1; D remains unclear. Deletions cut 3 bases from V and 5 bases from J, with 13 bases between. Germline assignment: CDR1 LNHDA and CDR2 SQIVND (reference sequence). CDR3 size: 14 residues. CDR3 sequence (DNA): TGTGCCAGTAGTATGCCGGGCAGGAGGACTGAAGCTTTCTTT. As protein: CASSMPGRRTEAFF. The full variable domain, rest sourced from reference TRBV19 and TRBJ1-1, is DGGITQSPKYLFRKEGQNVTLSCEQNLNHDAMYWYRQDPGQGLRLIYYSQIVNDFQKGDIAEGYSVSREKKESFPLTVTSAQKNPTAFYLCASSMPGRRTEAFFGQGTRLTVV.

This sequence joins TRBV10-3 and TRBJ2-7; 7 bases align to TRBD1. The CDR3 extends over 16 amino acids. The ends lost 0 bases at V and 6 bases at J; junction bases unmatched: 11. Per the germline V gene, CDR1 is ENHRY and CDR2 is SYGVKD. CDR3 bases: TGTGCCATCAGTGAGTCGACGACAGGGCAGTACTCCGAGCAGTACTTC. Encoded protein: CAISESTTGQYSEQYF.

This CDR3 reads CASSVAGGGFETQYF. The DNA for the CDR3 is TGTGCCAGCAGCGTAGCAGGGGGCGGTTTTGAGACCCAGTACTTC. The J gene is TRBJ2-5, the V gene TRBV9; the match to TRBD1 covers 8 bases. The CDR3 contains 15 residues. Germline V gene lookup returns CDR1 SGDLS and CDR2 YYNGEE. V shed 0 bases, J shed 5 bases, and the junction held 6 bases outside the gene matches.